Listed here are 19 T cell receptor beta chains from one sample, sequenced in a study of tumor and adjacent non-tumor tissue in lung cancer. The library came from three nested PCR rounds adapted from ARM-PCR protocols. TCRdb redid the calling of the multiplex PCR reads with MiXCR, one entry per CDR3 protein. Of 45,000 or so distinct CDR3 sequences in the sample, 60% to 70% were seen once. This sample's RNA came from whole unsorted tissue. This non-tumor lung sample came from over 3 cm beyond the tumor edge. Sequencing used distant non-tumor lung tissue. Every receptor here comes from a woman in her thirties or forties with non-small cell lung cancer.

This clonotype was found a few times. It is likely a read error, because the conserved phenylalanine at the end of the CDR3 is missing. V and J are TRBV11-2 and TRBJ2-7; D gene ambiguous. The germline V gene encodes CDR1 SGHAT and CDR2 FQNNGV. The CDR3 loop spans 13 amino acids. In nucleotides, the CDR3 is TGTGCTAGCAGCTTAGAAGACCGCTACGAGCAGTACCTC. Protein: CASSLEDRYEQYL.

This clonotype was recorded many times. The V and J genes are TRBV4-2 and TRBJ2-2, with 9 positions matching TRBD2. This CDR3 spans 15 amino acids. Germline CDR1 LGHNA, CDR2 YNFKEQ. V trimming: 2 bases; J trimming: 6 bases; junction bases outside the gene matches: 4. The CDR3 DNA follows: TGTGCCAGCAGCCAACGACTAGCGGACCCCGGGGAGCTGTTTTTT. This sequence encodes CASSQRLADPGELFF.

V is TRBV28 and J is TRBJ2-5; D might be TRBD1 or TRBD2, each matching 5 bases. The V end was cut by 5 bases, the J end by 0 bases, with 13 bases between. The germline V gene has CDR1 MDHEN and CDR2 SYDVKM. The CDR3 contains 15 residues. Here the CDR3 reads CASSPYGTHQETQYF. The DNA of the CDR3 is TGTGCCAGCAGTCCATACGGGACCCACCAAGAGACCCAGTACTTC.

Only a few counts were recorded for this clonotype. This chain uses TRBV5-1 with TRBJ1-1; a possible D gene is TRBD1 (5 bases). This CDR3 contains 14 residues. Germline assignment: CDR1 SGHRS and CDR2 YFSETQ. Trimming removed 4 bases from V and 4 bases from J, with 14 bases in between. The CDR3 is CASSRTRESTEAFF. CDR3 in DNA: TGCGCCAGCAGCCGAACCAGGGAGAGCACTGAAGCTTTCTTT.

A remark on this clonotype: The junction does not match germline at one end; this may be a read error. The chain links TRBV6-1 to TRBJ2-5; perhaps TRBD2 as D (5 bases). The germline CDR1 and CDR2 sequences are MNHNS and SASEGT. The CDR3 contains 13 residues. For the CDR3, the DNA is TGTGCCAGCAGTGACGCTAGCCCCGAGACCCTGTATTTC. This encodes CASSDASPETLYF.

This clonotype was seen at least ten times. V usage is TRBV20-1 and J usage is TRBJ2-1; TRBD2 is a possible D gene (6 bases). From germline, CDR1 is DFQATT and CDR2 SNEGSKA (reference sequence). Trimming cost V 5 bases and J 8 bases, with 19 bases left between them. CDR3 size: 14 residues. CDR3 protein: CSAAGSLTLDEQFF. The CDR3 DNA reads as TGCAGTGCTGCCGGGAGCCTGACGCTCGATGAGCAGTTCTTC.

The sample holds many counts of this clonotype. The CDR3 reads CASSRGQDYGYTF. CDR3 DNA: TGTGCCAGCAGCCGGGGACAGGACTATGGCTACACCTTC. The rearrangement joins TRBV5-6 to TRBJ1-2; 8 bases are shared with TRBD1. There are 13 residues in the CDR3. J gave up 3 bases and V 4 bases, and 2 bases lay outside the gene matches. CDR1 and CDR2 (germline): SGHDT, YYEEEE.

Remarks on this clonotype: A much larger clonotype is one base distant, so this may be a read error. The V and J genes are TRBV28 and TRBJ2-6, with D possibly being TRBD2 (6 bases). V lost 7 bases and J lost 8, with 21 bases in between. In germline, CDR1 is MDHEN, CDR2 SYDVKM. CDR3 length: 16 residues. This CDR3 is CASISGEALGTNVLTF. CDR3 bases: TGTGCCAGCATCTCGGGGGAAGCCCTCGGGACCAACGTCCTGACTTTC.

This clonotype was detected a few times. This chain connects TRBV11-2 to TRBJ2-1; D unclear. The CDR3 is made up of 18 amino acids. Germline V gene lookup returns CDR1 SGHAT and CDR2 FQNNGV. The V gene lost 5 bases and the J gene lost 0 bases, with 20 bases spanning the gap. The CDR3 DNA reads as TGTGCCAGCAGCCAATCATCTCGCAGAAAGAGCTCCTACAATGAGCAGTTCTTC. Its protein is CASSQSSRRKSSYNEQFF.

In regard to this clonotype: The junction and the germline gene differ at one end; a read error may be behind it. CDR3 sequence reads: CSVETLGLAYEHYF. Written as DNA, the CDR3 is TGCAGCGTTGAGACACTAGGACTAGCCTACGAGCATTACTTC. The chain is built from TRBV29-1 and TRBJ2-7; the match to TRBD2 covers 8 bases. The CDR3 is 14 residues long. Germline CDR1 is SQVTM and CDR2 is ANQGSEA.

Points on this clonotype: This could be a read error, since a much larger clone is one nucleotide away. V and J are TRBV5-6 and TRBJ1-6; possible D gene TRBD1, 5 bases. The CDR3 is 16 residues long. CDR1 and CDR2 from the germline V gene are SGHDT and YYEEEE. Trimming pared 5 bases from V and 10 bases from J, leaving 22 bases between. This CDR3 reads CASRSRPGRVQSPLHF. As DNA, the CDR3 is TGTGCCAGCAGGTCAAGACCGGGACGGGTTCAATCACCCCTCCACTTT.

Turning to this clonotype: At one boundary the junction diverges from the germline segment, which might be a read error. The chain recombines TRBV24-1 with TRBJ2-1, with D uncertain. In germline, CDR1 is KGHDR, CDR2 SFDVKD. The CDR3 extends over 19 amino acids. CDR3 nucleotide sequence: TGTGCCACCAGTGGAATAGGAAACTACAATGAGCAGTTAGGGAATAAGCAATTCTTC. This sequence encodes CATSGIGNYNEQLGNKQFF.

A single count supports this clonotype. A read error may account for a junction end that differs from germline. This chain connects TRBV5-1 to TRBJ1-2; D gene ambiguous. The CDR3 contains 14 residues. Germline-derived CDR1 and CDR2 are SGHRS and YFSETQ. The CDR3 loop reads CSSSLDGGPYGYTF. In DNA form, the CDR3 reads TGCTCCAGCAGCTTGGACGGAGGTCCCTATGGCTACACCTTC.

The chain combines TRBV6-5 with TRBJ2-1, with D unresolved. V lost 6 bases, J lost 1 base, and 13 bases lay in between. Germline CDR1 and CDR2: MNHEY and SVGAGI. This CDR3 has 15 residues. The CDR3 loop is CASRVSSPSYNEQFF. The CDR3, as DNA: TGTGCCAGCAGGGTTAGCAGTCCTTCCTACAATGAGCAGTTCTTC.

This clonotype came up many times. V gene TRBV4-1 combines with J gene TRBJ2-1; 13 bases line up with TRBD2. Germline V gives CDR1 MGHRA, CDR2 YSYEKL. The CDR3 length is 17 residues. Trimming took 1 base from V and 4 from J; bases not matched to a gene: 4. This CDR3 is CASSQGGTSGAYNEQFF. In DNA, the CDR3 is TGCGCCAGCAGCCAAGGGGGGACTAGCGGGGCGTACAATGAGCAGTTCTTC.

By proportion, this clonotype is medium-sized. This chain uses TRBV13 with TRBJ2-5, with D unresolved. V lost 3 bases and J lost 3, with 11 bases in between. This CDR3 is 14 amino acids long. From germline, CDR1 is PRHDT and CDR2 FYEKMQ (reference sequence). CDR3 in DNA: TGTGCCAGCAGCTTCTTTTGGAGAAAAGAGACCCAGTACTTC. This codes for CASSFFWRKETQYF.

In the case of this clonotype: A read error is possible here, since a much larger clone lies one base away. This chain joins TRBV20-1 and TRBJ2-1; D remains unclear. Trimming left V 5 bases short and J 3 bases short, with 20 bases between. In germline, CDR1 is DFQATT, CDR2 SNEGSKA (reference sequence). This CDR3 is 16 amino acids long. The DNA of the CDR3 is TGCAGTGCTCCCTTCCGGTCCCCTGGCTACTACAATGAGCAGTTCTTC. This sequence encodes CSAPFRSPGYYNEQFF.

V usage is TRBV11-2 and J usage is TRBJ1-5, with no clear D. The CDR3 consists of 13 residues. Germline V gives CDR1 SGHAT, CDR2 FQNNGV. Trimming pared 0 bases from V and 3 bases from J, leaving 3 bases between. This CDR3 is CASSLDYNQPQHF. The CDR3 nucleotides read TGTGCCAGCAGCTTAGACTACAATCAGCCCCAGCATTTT.

This clonotype qualifies as medium-sized. V usage is TRBV11-2 and J usage is TRBJ2-7; D is unresolved. The CDR3 runs 15 residues. Germline lookup yields CDR1 SGHAT and CDR2 FQNNGV. Deletions cut 5 bases from V and 1 base from J, with 15 bases between. The CDR3 DNA is TGTGCCAGCAGCATGTACAACCTTTTTTCCTACGAGCAGTACTTC. Translated, it gives CASSMYNLFSYEQYF.